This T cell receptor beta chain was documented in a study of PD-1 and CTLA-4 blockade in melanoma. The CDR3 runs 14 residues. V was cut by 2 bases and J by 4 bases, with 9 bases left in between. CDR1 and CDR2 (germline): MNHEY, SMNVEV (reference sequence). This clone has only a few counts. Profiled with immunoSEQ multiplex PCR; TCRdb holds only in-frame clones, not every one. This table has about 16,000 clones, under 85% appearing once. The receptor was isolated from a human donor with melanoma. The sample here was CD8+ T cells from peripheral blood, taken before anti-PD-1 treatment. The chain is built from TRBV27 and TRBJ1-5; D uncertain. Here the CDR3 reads CASSLTGMNQPQHF. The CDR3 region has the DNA TGTGCCAGCAGTTTAACCGGGATGAATCAGCCCCAGCATTTT.